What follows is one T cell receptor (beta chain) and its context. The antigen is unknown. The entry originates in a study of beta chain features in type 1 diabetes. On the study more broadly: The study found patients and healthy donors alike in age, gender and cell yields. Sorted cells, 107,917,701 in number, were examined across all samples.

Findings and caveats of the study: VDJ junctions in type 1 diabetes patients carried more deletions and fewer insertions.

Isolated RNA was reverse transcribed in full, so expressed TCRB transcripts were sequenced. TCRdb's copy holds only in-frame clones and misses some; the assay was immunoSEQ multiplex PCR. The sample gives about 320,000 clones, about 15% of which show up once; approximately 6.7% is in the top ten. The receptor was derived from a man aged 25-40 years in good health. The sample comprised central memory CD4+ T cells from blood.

The CDR3 loop reads CASSAGYGDTQYF. The CDR3 nucleotides read TGTGCCAGTAGTGCCGGGTACGGGGATACGCAGTATTTT. The chain recombines TRBV19 with TRBJ2-3, with D unresolved. This CDR3 is built from 13 residues. The V and J ends lost 5 bases and 6 bases respectively, with 12 bases between them. The germline V gene encodes CDR1 LNHDA and CDR2 SQIVND (reference sequence). Full variable domain (remainder filled in from reference TRBV19 and TRBJ2-3): DGGITQSPKYLFRKEGQNVTLSCEQNLNHDAMYWYRQDPGQGLRLIYYSQIVNDFQKGDIAEGYSVSREKKESFPLTVTSAQKNPTAFYLCASSAGYGDTQYFGPGTRLTVL.